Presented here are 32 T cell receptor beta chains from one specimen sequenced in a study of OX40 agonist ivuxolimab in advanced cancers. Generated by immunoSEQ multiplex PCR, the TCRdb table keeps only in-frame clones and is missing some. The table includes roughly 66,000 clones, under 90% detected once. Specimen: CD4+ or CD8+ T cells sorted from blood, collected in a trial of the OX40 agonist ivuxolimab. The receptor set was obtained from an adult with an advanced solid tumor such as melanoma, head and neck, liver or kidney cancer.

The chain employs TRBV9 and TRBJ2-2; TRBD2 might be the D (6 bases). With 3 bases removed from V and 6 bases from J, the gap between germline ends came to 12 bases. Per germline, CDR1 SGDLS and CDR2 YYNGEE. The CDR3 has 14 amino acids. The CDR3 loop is CASSAGLRAGELFF. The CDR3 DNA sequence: TGTGCCAGCAGCGCGGGACTTCGTGCCGGGGAGCTGTTTTTT.

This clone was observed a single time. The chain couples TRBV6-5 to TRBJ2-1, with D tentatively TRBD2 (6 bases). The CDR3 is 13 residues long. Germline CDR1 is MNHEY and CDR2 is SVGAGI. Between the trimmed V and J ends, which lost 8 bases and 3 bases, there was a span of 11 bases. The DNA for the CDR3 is TGTGCCAGCCGGAGGGGAGTCTACAATGAGCAGTTCTTC. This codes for CASRRGVYNEQFF.

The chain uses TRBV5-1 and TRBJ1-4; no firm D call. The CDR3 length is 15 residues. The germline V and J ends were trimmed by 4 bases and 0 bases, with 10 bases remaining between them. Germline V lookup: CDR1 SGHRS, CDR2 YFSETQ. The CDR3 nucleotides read TGCGCCAGCAGCATGCCCGGGACAACTAATGAAAAACTGTTTTTT. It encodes CASSMPGTTNEKLFF.

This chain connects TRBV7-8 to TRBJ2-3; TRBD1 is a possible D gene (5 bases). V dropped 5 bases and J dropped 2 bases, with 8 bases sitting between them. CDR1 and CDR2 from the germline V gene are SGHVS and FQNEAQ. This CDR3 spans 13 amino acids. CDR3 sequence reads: CASSLGDTDTQYF. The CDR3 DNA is TGTGCCAGCAGCCTAGGGGACACAGATACGCAGTATTTT.

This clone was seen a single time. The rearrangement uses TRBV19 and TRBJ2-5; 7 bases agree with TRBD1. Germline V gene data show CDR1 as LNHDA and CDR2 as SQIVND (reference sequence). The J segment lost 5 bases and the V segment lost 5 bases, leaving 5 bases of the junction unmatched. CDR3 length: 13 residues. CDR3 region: CASSGTAQETQYF. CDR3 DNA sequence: TGTGCCAGTAGTGGGACAGCACAGGAGACCCAGTACTTC.

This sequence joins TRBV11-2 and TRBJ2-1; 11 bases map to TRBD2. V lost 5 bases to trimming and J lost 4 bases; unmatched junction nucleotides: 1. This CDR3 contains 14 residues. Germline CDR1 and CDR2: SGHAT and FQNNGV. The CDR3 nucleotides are TGTGCCAGCAGCCTAGCGGGGGGATACAATGAGCAGTTCTTC. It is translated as CASSLAGGYNEQFF. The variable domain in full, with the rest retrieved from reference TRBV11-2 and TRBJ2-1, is EAGVAQSPRYKIIEKRQSVAFWCNPISGHATLYWYQQILGQGPKLLIQFQNNGVVDDSQLPKDRFSAERLKGVDSTLKIQPAKLEDSAVYLCASSLAGGYNEQFFGPGTRLTVL.

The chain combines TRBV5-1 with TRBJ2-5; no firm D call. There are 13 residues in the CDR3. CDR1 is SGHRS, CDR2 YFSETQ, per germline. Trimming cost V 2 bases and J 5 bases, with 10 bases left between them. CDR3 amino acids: CASSLRHRETQYF. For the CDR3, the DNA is TGCGCCAGCAGCTTAAGGCACCGGGAGACCCAGTACTTC.

The CDR3 DNA follows: TGTGCCAGAAGCGGGCTGGGGCCACTGGGGTATGGCTACACCTTC. This encodes CARSGLGPLGYGYTF. The chain combines TRBV5-3 with TRBJ1-2; perhaps TRBD1 as D (5 bases). TRBV5-3 is an ORF; its function is uncertain. The CDR3 runs 15 residues. V lost 4 bases and J 5 bases, leaving 18 bases between the germline ends.

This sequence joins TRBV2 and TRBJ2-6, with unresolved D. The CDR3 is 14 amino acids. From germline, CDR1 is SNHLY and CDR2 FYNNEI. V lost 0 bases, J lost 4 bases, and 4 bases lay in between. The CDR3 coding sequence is TGTGCCAGCAGTGAAGCAGAGGGGGCCAACGTCCTGACTTTC. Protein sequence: CASSEAEGANVLTF.

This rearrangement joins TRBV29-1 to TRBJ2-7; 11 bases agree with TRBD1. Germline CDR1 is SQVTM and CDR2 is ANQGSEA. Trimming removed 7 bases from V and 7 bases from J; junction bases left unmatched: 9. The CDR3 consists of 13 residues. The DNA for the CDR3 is TGCAGCGCCGAAATCGGGACAGGGGGAGAGCAGTACTTC. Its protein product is CSAEIGTGGEQYF.

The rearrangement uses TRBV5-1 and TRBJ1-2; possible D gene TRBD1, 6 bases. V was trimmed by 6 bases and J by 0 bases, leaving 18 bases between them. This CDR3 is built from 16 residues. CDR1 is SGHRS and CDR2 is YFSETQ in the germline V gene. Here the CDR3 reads CASTRGGGASNYGYTF. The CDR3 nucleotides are TGCGCCAGCACCAGAGGAGGGGGGGCTTCTAACTATGGCTACACCTTC.

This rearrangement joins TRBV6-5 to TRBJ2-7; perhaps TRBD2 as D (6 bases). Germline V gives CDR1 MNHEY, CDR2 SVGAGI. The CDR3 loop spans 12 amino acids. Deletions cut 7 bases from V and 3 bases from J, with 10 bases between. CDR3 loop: CASKPGDYEQYF. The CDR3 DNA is TGTGCCAGCAAACCGGGGGACTACGAGCAGTACTTC.

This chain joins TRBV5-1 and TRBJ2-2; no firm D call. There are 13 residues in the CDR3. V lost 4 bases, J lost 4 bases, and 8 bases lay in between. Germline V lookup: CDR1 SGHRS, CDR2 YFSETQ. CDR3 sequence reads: CASSREGTGELFF. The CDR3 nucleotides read TGCGCCAGCAGCAGGGAAGGCACCGGGGAGCTGTTTTTT. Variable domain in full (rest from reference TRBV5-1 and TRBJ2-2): KAGVTQTPRYLIKTRGQQVTLSCSPISGHRSVSWYQQTPGQGLQFLFEYFSETQRNKGNFPGRFSGRQFSNSRSEMNVSTLELGDSALYLCASSREGTGELFFGEGSRLTVL.

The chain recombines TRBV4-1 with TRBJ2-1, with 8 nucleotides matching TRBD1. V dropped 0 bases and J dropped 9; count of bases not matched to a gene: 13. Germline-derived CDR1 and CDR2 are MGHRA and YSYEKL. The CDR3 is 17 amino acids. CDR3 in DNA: TGCGCCAGCAGCCAAGATTGGGTTAGGACAGGGTTTCCTGAGCAGTTCTTC. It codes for CASSQDWVRTGFPEQFF.

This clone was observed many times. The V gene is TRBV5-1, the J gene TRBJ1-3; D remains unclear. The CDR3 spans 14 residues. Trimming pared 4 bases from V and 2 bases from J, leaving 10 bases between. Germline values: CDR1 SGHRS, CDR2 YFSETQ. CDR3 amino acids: CASSPGRPGNTIYF. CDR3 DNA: TGCGCCAGCAGCCCTGGAAGGCCTGGAAACACCATATATTTT.

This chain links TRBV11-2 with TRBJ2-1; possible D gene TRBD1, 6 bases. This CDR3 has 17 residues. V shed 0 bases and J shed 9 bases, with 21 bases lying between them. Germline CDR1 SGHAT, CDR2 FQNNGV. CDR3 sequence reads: CASSLDKFGAQGTEQFF. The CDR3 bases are TGTGCCAGCAGCTTAGATAAATTTGGGGCCCAGGGGACTGAGCAGTTCTTC.

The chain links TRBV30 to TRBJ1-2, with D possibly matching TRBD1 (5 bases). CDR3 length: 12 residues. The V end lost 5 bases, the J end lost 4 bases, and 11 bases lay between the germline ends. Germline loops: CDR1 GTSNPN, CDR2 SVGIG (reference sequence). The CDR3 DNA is TGTGCCTGGGGGGGAACAGGCTATGGCTACACCTTC. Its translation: CAWGGTGYGYTF.

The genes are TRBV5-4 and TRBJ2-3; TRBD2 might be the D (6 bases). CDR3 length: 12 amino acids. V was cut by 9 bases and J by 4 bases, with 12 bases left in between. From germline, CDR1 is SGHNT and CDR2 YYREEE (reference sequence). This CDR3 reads CATSSGADTQYF. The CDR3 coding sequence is TGTGCCACCAGTAGCGGTGCAGATACGCAGTATTTT.

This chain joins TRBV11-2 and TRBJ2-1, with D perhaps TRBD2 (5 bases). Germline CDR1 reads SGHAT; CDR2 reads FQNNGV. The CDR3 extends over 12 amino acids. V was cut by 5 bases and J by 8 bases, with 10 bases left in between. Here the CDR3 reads CASSPSGYEQFF. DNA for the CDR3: TGTGCCAGCAGCCCCTCGGGGTATGAGCAGTTCTTC.

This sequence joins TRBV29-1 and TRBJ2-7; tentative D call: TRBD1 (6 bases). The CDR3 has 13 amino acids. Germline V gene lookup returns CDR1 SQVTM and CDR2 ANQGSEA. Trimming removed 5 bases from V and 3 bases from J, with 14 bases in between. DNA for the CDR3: TGCAGCGTTACAAGGACACAGGGCTACGAGCAGTACTTC. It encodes CSVTRTQGYEQYF.

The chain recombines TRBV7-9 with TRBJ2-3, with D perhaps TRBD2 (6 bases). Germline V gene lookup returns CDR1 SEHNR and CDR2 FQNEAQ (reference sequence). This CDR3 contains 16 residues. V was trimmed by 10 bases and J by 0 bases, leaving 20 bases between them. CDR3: CATQRGGASSTDTQYF. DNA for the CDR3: TGTGCCACCCAAAGAGGAGGGGCCTCTAGCACAGATACGCAGTATTTT.

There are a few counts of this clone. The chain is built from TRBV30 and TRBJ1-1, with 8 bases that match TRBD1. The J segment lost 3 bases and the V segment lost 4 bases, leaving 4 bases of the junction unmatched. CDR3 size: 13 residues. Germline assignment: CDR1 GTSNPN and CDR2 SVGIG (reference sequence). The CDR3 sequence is CAWTGQGHTEAFF. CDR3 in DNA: TGTGCCTGGACCGGACAGGGCCACACTGAAGCTTTCTTT.

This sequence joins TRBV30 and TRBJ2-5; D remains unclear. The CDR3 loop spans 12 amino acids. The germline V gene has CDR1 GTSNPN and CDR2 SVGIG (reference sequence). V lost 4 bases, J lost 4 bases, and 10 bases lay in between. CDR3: CAWIKAGETQYF. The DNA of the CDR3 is TGTGCCTGGATCAAGGCCGGAGAGACCCAGTACTTC.

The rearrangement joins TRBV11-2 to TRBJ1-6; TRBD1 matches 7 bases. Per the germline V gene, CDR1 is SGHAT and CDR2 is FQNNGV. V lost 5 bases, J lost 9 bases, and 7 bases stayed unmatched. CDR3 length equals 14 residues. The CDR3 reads CASSQTGSTSPLHF. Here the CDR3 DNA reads TGTGCCAGCAGCCAGACAGGGTCGACTTCACCCCTCCACTTT.

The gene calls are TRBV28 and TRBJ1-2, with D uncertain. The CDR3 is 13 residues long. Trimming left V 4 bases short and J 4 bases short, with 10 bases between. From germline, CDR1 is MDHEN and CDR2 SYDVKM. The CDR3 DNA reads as TGTGCCAGCAGTTCGACCTTTGGCTATGGCTACACCTTC. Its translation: CASSSTFGYGYTF.

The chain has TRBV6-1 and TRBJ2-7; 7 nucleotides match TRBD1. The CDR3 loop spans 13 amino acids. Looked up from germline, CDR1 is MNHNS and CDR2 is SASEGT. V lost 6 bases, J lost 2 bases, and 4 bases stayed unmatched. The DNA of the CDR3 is TGTGCCAGCAGGAACAGGGGACCCTACGAGCAGTACTTC. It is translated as CASRNRGPYEQYF.

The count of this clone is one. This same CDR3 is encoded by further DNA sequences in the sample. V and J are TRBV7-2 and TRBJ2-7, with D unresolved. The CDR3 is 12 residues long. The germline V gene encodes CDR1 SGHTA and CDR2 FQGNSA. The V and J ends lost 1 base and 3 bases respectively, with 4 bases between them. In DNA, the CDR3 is TGTGCCAGCAGCTTAGGGAGCTACGAGCAGTACTTC. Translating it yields CASSLGSYEQYF.

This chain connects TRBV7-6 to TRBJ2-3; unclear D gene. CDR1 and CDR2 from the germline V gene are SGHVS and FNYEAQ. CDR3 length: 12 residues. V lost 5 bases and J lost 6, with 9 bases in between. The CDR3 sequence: CASSPHSDTQYF. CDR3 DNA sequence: TGTGCCAGCAGCCCGCACTCGGATACGCAGTATTTT.

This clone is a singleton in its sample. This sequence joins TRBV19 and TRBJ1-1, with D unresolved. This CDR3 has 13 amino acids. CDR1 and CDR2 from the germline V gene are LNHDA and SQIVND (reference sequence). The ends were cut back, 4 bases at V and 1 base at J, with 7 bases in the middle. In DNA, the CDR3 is TGTGCCAGTAGTAAACTTAGGAACACTGAAGCTTTCTTT. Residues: CASSKLRNTEAFF. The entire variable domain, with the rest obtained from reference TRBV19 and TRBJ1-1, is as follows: DGGITQSPKYLFRKEGQNVTLSCEQNLNHDAMYWYRQDPGQGLRLIYYSQIVNDFQKGDIAEGYSVSREKKESFPLTVTSAQKNPTAFYLCASSKLRNTEAFFGQGTRLTVV.

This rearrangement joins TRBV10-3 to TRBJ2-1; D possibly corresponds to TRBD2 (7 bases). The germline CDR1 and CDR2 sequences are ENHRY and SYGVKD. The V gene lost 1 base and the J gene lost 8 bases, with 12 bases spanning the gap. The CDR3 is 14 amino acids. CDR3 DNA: TGTGCCATCAGTGAGTTGGGGGGGGCCTATGAGCAGTTCTTC. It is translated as CAISELGGAYEQFF.

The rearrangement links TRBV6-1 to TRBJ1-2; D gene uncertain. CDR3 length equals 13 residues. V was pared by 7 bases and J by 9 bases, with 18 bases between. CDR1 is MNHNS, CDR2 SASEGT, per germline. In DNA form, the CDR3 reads TGTGCCAGCATCTTCGGCCTCGAGGGTAGCTACACCTTC. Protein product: CASIFGLEGSYTF.

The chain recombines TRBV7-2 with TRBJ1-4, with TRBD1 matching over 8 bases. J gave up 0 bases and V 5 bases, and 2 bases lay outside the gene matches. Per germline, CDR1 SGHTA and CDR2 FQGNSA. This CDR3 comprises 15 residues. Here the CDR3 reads CASSLQGATNEKLFF. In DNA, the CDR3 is TGTGCCAGCAGCCTACAGGGGGCAACTAATGAAAAACTGTTTTTT.